This T cell receptor beta chain was identified in a study of T cells after yellow fever vaccination. The study's findings and limits: Most primary-vaccination clones reappeared after the booster (just under 98% CD4, approximately 88% CD8). The appearance of a small share of clonotypes in both CD4 and CD8 compartments was observed.

Turning to this clonotype: The antigen remains undetermined.

Trimming removed 4 bases from V and 6 bases from J; junction bases left unmatched: 6. The CDR3 contains 16 residues. CDR1 MDHEN and CDR2 SYDVKM come from the germline V gene. MiXCR, applied by TCRdb to the 5' RACE reads, yields one record per CDR3 protein. The sample includes roughly 300,000 distinct CDR3 sequences, roughly 7.5% seen only once; the top ten take approximately 16%. This clonotype was sampled from a man aged 18 to 30 who received the YFV17D yellow fever vaccine. The chain uses TRBV28 and TRBJ2-2, with 12 bases aligning to TRBD1. The source was PBMCs, collected approximately 40 days after the first yellow fever vaccination. CDR3 residues: CASSSSGTGGSGELFF. The CDR3, as DNA: TGTGCCAGCAGTTCCTCGGGGACAGGGGGCTCCGGGGAGCTGTTTTTT.